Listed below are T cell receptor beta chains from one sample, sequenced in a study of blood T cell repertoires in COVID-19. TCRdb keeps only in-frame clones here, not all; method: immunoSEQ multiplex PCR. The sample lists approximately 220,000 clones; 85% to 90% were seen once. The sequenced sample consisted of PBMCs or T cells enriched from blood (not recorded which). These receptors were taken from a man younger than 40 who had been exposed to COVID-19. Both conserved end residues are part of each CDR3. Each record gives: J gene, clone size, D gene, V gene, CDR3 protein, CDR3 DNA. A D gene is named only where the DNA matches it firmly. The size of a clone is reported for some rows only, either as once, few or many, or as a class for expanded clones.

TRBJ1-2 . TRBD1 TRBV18 CASSHTGDEDGYTF TGTGCCAGCTCACATACAGGGGATGAGGATGGCTACACCTTC
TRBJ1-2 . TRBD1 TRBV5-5 CASSLYDRDYGYTF TGTGCCAGCAGCTTGTACGACAGGGACTATGGCTACACCTTC
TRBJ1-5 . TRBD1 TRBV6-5 CASSYSQGVPSHF TGTGCCAGCAGTTACTCTCAGGGGGTCCCTTCGCATTTT
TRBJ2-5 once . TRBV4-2 CASSLLSGQETQYF TGTGCCAGCAGTTTACTGAGTGGCCAAGAGACCCAGTACTTC
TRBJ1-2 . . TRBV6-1 CASSELRGKDYGYTF TGTGCCAGCAGTGAGCTCAGGGGAAAAGACTATGGCTACACCTTC
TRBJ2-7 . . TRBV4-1 CASSQESGAGFEQYF TGCGCCAGCAGCCAAGAAAGTGGAGCAGGGTTCGAGCAGTACTTC
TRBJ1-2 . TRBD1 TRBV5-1 CASSPDSGTGAYGYTF TGCGCCAGCAGCCCTGATTCCGGGACAGGGGCCTATGGCTACACCTTC
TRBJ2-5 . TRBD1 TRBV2 CASSADRGQETQYF TGTGCCAGCAGCGCTGACAGGGGGCAAGAGACCCAGTACTTC
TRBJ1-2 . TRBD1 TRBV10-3 CAILTGGEYGYTF TGTGCCATCTTGACAGGGGGTGAATATGGCTACACCTTC
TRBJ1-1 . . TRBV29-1 CSVTYRGAFF TGCAGCGTTACCTACCGCGGGGCTTTCTTT
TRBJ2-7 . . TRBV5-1 CASSKDSSYEQYF TGCGCCAGCAGCAAAGACAGTTCTTACGAGCAGTACTTC
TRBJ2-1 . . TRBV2 CASSDPSQGSYNEQFF TGTGCCAGCAGTGACCCCTCCCAGGGCTCCTACAATGAGCAGTTCTTC
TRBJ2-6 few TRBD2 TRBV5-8 CASSLVAAGPAGANVLTF TGTGCCAGCAGCTTAGTGGCAGCGGGACCTGCTGGGGCCAACGTCCTGACTTTC
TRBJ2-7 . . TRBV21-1 CASRKVGDRAGRRPYEQYF TGTGCCAGCAGGAAGGTGGGGGACAGGGCAGGTAGGAGGCCCTACGAGCAGTACTTC
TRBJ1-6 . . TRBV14 CASSQDQIRRGVHSPLHF TGTGCCAGCAGCCAAGACCAAATAAGGCGGGGGGTTCATTCACCCCTCCACTTT
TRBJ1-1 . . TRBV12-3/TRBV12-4 CASRLLGGVEAFF TGTGCCAGCAGGCTCCTCGGAGGGGTCGAAGCTTTCTTT
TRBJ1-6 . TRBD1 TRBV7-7 CASSLSPPTGAYNSPLHF TGTGCCAGCAGCTTATCCCCGCCGACAGGGGCCTATAATTCACCCCTCCACTTT
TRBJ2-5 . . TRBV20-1 CSARWETQYF TGCAGTGCACGGTGGGAGACCCAGTACTTC
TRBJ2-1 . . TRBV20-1 CSASSSGDLREQFF TGCAGTGCTAGTTCGAGCGGCGATCTCAGAGAGCAGTTCTTC
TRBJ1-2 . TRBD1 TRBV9 CASSGQGYGYTF TGTGCCAGCAGCGGACAGGGGTATGGCTACACCTTC
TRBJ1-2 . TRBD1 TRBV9 CASSVGDRGYGYTF TGTGCCAGCAGCGTAGGAGACAGGGGATATGGCTACACCTTC
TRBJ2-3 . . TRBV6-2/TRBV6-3 CASSLHANTQYF TGTGCCAGCAGTCTCCATGCTAATACGCAGTATTTT
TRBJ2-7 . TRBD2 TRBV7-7 CASSPTSGGYEQYF TGTGCCAGCAGCCCTACTAGCGGGGGGTACGAGCAGTACTTC